Given below is one TCR beta chain in context. The sample originates from a study of OX40 agonist ivuxolimab in advanced cancers. Libraries were prepared by immunoSEQ multiplex PCR; TCRdb keeps only in-frame clonotypes and omits some of them. The sample records about 79,000 clones, 85% to 95% being singletons. Sequencing used CD4+ or CD8+ T cells sorted from blood, obtained in a trial of the OX40 agonist ivuxolimab. The TCR sequence derives from an adult with an advanced solid tumor such as melanoma, head and neck, liver or kidney cancer.

The CDR3 nucleotides are TGTGCCACCAGCATGGGGGGCGGCTCCTACGAGCAGTACTTC. As protein: CATSMGGGSYEQYF. This chain connects TRBV15 to TRBJ2-7; D assignment may be TRBD1 or TRBD2 (6 bases each). This CDR3 region has 14 residues. V was pared by 4 bases and J by 0 bases, with 10 bases between. The V gene's germline CDR1 is LNHNV and CDR2 YYDKDF (reference sequence).